The TCR beta chain under discussion was sequenced for a study of regulatory dendritic cells for organ transplantation. Allogeneic regulatory or mature dendritic cells were co-cultured for four to six days with CFSE-labeled sorted T cells at 1:10. CD4+ or CD8+ T cells were sorted as naive CD45RA+ or memory CD45RO+. Clones were read by immunoSEQ multiplex PCR, and TCRdb kept only the in-frame ones, dropping some. The repertoire holds approximately 18,000 clones, with 70% to 80% as singletons. Details on this clone: Its antigen is still unknown.

Study-wide results and caveats: Regulatory dendritic cells appeared to expand memory CD8+ clones less than mature ones. Resting memory CD8+ T cells held the most alloreactive clonotypes.

The germline V gene encodes CDR1 LGHNA and CDR2 YSLEER. Trimming cost V 0 bases and J 5 bases; bases outside gene matches: 11. CDR3 size: 18 residues. This TCR was sampled from a human donor in good health. Sequenced material: memory CD4+ T cells from blood cultured with regulatory dendritic cells. The subset here: CD45RO+ memory T cells. The chain is built from TRBV4-3 and TRBJ2-5; 11 bases are a match to TRBD2. CDR3 bases: TGCGCCAGCAGCCAAGATCTGGCTAGCGGGGGGTATCGGGAGACCCAGTACTTC. This encodes CASSQDLASGGYRETQYF.